The 5 T cell receptor beta chains given below trace back to one sample, sequenced in a study of CD8+CD57+ T cells in acquired aplastic anemia. Before being chosen for sequencing, patients had shown CD8+CD57+ cell expansion by flow cytometry. Profiling that covered TCR beta VDJ and CDR3 relied on genomic DNA as its template. MiXCR was run by TCRdb on the reads, yielding one entry per CDR3 protein. The sample records around 500,000 distinct CDR3 sequences, about a third being singletons. The material sequenced was sorted CD4+, CD8+, or CD8+CD57+ T cells (not recorded which) from PBMCs. These receptors were taken from a human donor with aplastic anemia.

The table lists this clonotype with a few counts. This sequence joins TRBV25-1 and TRBJ2-7, with 10 bases matching TRBD1. The junction had 7 bases not matched to a gene; V was cut back by 3 bases and J by 2 bases. The germline gives CDR1 MGHDK, CDR2 SYGVNS. This CDR3 is 16 amino acids long. The CDR3 DNA reads as TGTGCCAGCAGTGACCCCGGTGGACAGGGGGCCTACGAGCAGTACTTC. Amino acids: CASSDPGGQGAYEQYF.

J is TRBJ2-3 and V is TRBV19; 9 positions match TRBD2. Germline V CDR1 and CDR2: LNHDA, SQIVND (reference sequence). The V gene end was trimmed by 4 bases and the J gene end by 4 bases; junction bases not matched to a gene: 12. CDR3 size: 17 residues. The CDR3: CASSTRGSGSWADTQYF. CDR3 DNA: TGTGCCAGTAGTACCCGGGGTAGCGGGAGTTGGGCAGATACGCAGTATTTT.

This clonotype was seen ten or more times. The rearrangement uses TRBV29-1 and TRBJ1-1, with D possibly TRBD1 on 5 matching bases. From germline, CDR1 is SQVTM and CDR2 ANQGSEA. V shed 3 bases and J shed 6 bases, with 11 bases lying between them. This CDR3 comprises 12 residues. The DNA for the CDR3 is TGCAGCGTTGAGAGGGGATGGGCTGAAGCTTTCTTT. Translating it yields CSVERGWAEAFF.

J is TRBJ2-3 and V is TRBV25-1; 8 nucleotides align to TRBD2. The CDR3 totals 16 residues. J gave up 9 bases and V 9 bases, and 20 bases lay outside the gene matches. Germline V gene data show CDR1 as MGHDK and CDR2 as SYGVNS. CDR3 residues: CASSSRKAGDLGTQYF. DNA for the CDR3: TGTGCCAGTAGTTCCCGGAAAGCGGGAGACCTAGGAACGCAGTATTTT.

There are many counts of this clonotype. The V call is TRBV9, the J call TRBJ1-2; D call uncertain. Germline CDR1 is SGDLS and CDR2 is YYNGEE. V lost 0 bases and J 6 bases, leaving 12 bases between the germline ends. The CDR3 runs to 14 residues. CDR3 coding DNA: TGTGCCAGCAGCGTAGGCTACACGCAAAATGGCTACACCTTC. Translated: CASSVGYTQNGYTF.